Following are 21 T cell receptor beta chains from one sample sequenced in a study of blood T cell repertoires in COVID-19. Method: immunoSEQ multiplex PCR; TCRdb's copy keeps in-frame clones and lacks some. The sample has over 50,000 clones; approximately 89% are singletons. The sequencing input was peripheral blood. The receptors derive from a man between 60 and 70 years old with acute or convalescent COVID-19.

CDR3 sequence (DNA): TGTGCCAGCAGCCAAGTTTCTGGCAGGGTATTTAACTATGGCTACACCTTC. Amino acids: CASSQVSGRVFNYGYTF. This rearrangement joins TRBV3-1 (or the pseudogene TRBV3-2) to TRBJ1-2; D is possibly TRBD1 (5 bases). V lost 1 base, J lost 1 base, and 16 bases lay in between. The CDR3 is 17 amino acids. Germline V gene data show CDR1 as LGHDT and CDR2 as YNNKEL (reference sequence).

This clone was observed a handful of times. The J gene is TRBJ2-2, the V gene TRBV4-3; a possible D gene is TRBD2 (6 bases). Germline lookup yields CDR1 LGHNA and CDR2 YSLEER. The CDR3 length is 17 residues. V dropped 4 bases and J dropped 0 bases, with 15 bases sitting between them. The CDR3 here is CASSPEASAANTGELFF. The CDR3, as DNA: TGCGCCAGCAGCCCGGAGGCTAGCGCCGCGAACACCGGGGAGCTGTTTTTT.

This chain links TRBV5-1 with TRBJ2-3; 8 bases are a match to TRBD2. This CDR3 comprises 16 residues. The junction had 3 bases not matched to a gene; V was cut back by 0 bases and J by 0 bases. The V gene's germline CDR1 is SGHRS and CDR2 YFSETQ. The CDR3 sequence is CASSLASGGSTDTQYF. The CDR3 region has the DNA TGCGCCAGCAGCTTGGCAAGCGGGGGAAGCACAGATACGCAGTATTTT.

J is TRBJ2-2 and V is TRBV4-3; D possibly corresponds to TRBD1 (5 bases). Germline-derived CDR1 and CDR2 are LGHNA and YSLEER. V lost 6 bases to trimming and J lost 8 bases, with 16 bases between them. The CDR3 extends over 14 amino acids. CDR3 sequence reads: CASSRNQGGGELFF. The CDR3 region has the DNA TGCGCCAGCAGTCGTAACCAGGGTGGGGGGGAGCTGTTTTTT.

The chain has TRBV6-5 and TRBJ1-6; D unclear. Trimming removed 7 bases at V and 9 bases at J, with 16 bases between. Germline values: CDR1 MNHEY, CDR2 SVGAGI. The CDR3 is 14 amino acids. CDR3 in DNA: TGTGCCAGCATGTTAGCCGGTGGAACTTCACCCCTCCACTTT. It encodes CASMLAGGTSPLHF.

The chain is built from TRBV12-3 or TRBV12-4 and TRBJ2-1, with D uncertain. This CDR3 is built from 11 residues. CDR3: CATRRSNEQFF. As DNA, the CDR3 is TGTGCGACTCGACGGAGCAATGAGCAGTTCTTC.

The chain employs TRBV5-1 and TRBJ2-5, with TRBD2 matching 7 bases. The CDR3 runs to 15 residues. Germline CDR1 is SGHRS and CDR2 is YFSETQ. V gave up 0 bases and J gave up 0 bases; unmatched junction bases: 2. CDR3 bases: TGCGCCAGCAGCTTGGGTCGGGGGGACCAAGAGACCCAGTACTTC. The encoded protein is CASSLGRGDQETQYF.

V gene TRBV24-1 combines with J gene TRBJ2-7; TRBD1 might be the D (5 bases). Between the trimmed V and J ends, which lost 3 bases and 0 bases, there was a span of 5 bases. The CDR3 sequence is 13 residues long. Germline V gene sequence: CDR1 KGHDR, CDR2 SFDVKD. The CDR3 sequence: CATSDQGSYEQYF. The CDR3 DNA reads TGTGCCACCAGTGATCAGGGCTCCTACGAGCAGTACTTC.

This sequence joins TRBV19 and TRBJ1-1; D not certain. The CDR3 is 14 residues long. V was clipped by 1 base and J by 1 base, with 7 bases between them. CDR1 is LNHDA and CDR2 is SQIVND in the germline V gene (reference sequence). DNA for the CDR3: TGTGCCAGTAGTATAGGCGCAGGGAACACTGAAGCTTTCTTT. Translating gives CASSIGAGNTEAFF.

This chain uses TRBV19 with TRBJ1-3; D gene unclear. Germline CDR1 is LNHDA and CDR2 is SQIVND (reference sequence). There are 18 residues in the CDR3. The V gene lost 2 bases and the J gene lost 4 bases, with 21 bases spanning the gap. CDR3 coding DNA: TGTGCCAGTAGTATACAAGCCCATGGTCAAGGAGGCGGAAACACCATATATTTT. Translating gives CASSIQAHGQGGGNTIYF. Looking up the rest from reference TRBV19 and TRBJ1-3 gives the full variable domain: DGGITQSPKYLFRKEGQNVTLSCEQNLNHDAMYWYRQDPGQGLRLIYYSQIVNDFQKGDIAEGYSVSREKKESFPLTVTSAQKNPTAFYLCASSIQAHGQGGGNTIYFGEGSWLTVV.

This clone came up a few times. This chain links TRBV5-4 with TRBJ2-2; D is ambiguous. CDR3 length equals 13 residues. V gave up 6 bases and J gave up 3 bases, with 9 bases separating them. In germline, CDR1 is SGHNT, CDR2 YYREEE (reference sequence). As DNA, the CDR3 is TGTGCCAGCACCCCACGGGACACCGGGGAGCTGTTTTTT. Protein: CASTPRDTGELFF. The variable domain in full, completed from reference TRBV5-4 and TRBJ2-2, reads ETGVTQSPTHLIKTRGQQVTLRCSSQSGHNTVSWYQQALGQGPQFIFQYYREEENGRGNFPPRFSGLQFPNYSSELNVNALELDDSALYLCASTPRDTGELFFGEGSRLTVL.

The genes are TRBV7-9 and TRBJ1-1; TRBD1 matches 9 bases. V trimming: 5 bases; J trimming: 4 bases; junction bases outside the gene matches: 2. Per germline, CDR1 SEHNR and CDR2 FQNEAQ (reference sequence). The CDR3 runs to 13 residues. The CDR3 sequence: CASSRQGGTEAFF. The CDR3 nucleotides read TGTGCCAGCAGCCGACAGGGGGGCACTGAAGCTTTCTTT.

This chain uses TRBV2 with TRBJ2-5; possibly TRBD2 for D (5 bases). The V end was cut by 0 bases, the J end by 9 bases, with 14 bases between. This CDR3 has 14 residues. In germline, CDR1 is SNHLY, CDR2 FYNNEI. The DNA for the CDR3 is TGTGCCAGCAGTGAAGCCGGGTTAGCGTTGGCCCAGTACTTC. This sequence encodes CASSEAGLALAQYF. Full variable domain (outside the CDR3, taken from reference TRBV2 and TRBJ2-5): EPEVTQTPSHQVTQMGQEVILRCVPISNHLYFYWYRQILGQKVEFLVSFYNNEISEKSEIFDDQFSVERPDGSNFTLKIRSTKLEDSAMYFCASSEAGLALAQYFGPGTRLLVL.

The V and J genes are TRBV19 and TRBJ2-5; maybe TRBD1 (6 bases). The CDR3 totals 18 residues. With 1 base removed from V and 2 bases from J, the gap between germline ends came to 20 bases. CDR1 and CDR2 (germline): LNHDA, SQIVND (reference sequence). The CDR3 region is CASSIVGGRTASQETQYF. In DNA form, the CDR3 reads TGTGCCAGTAGTATAGTAGGGGGTCGGACGGCTTCGCAAGAGACCCAGTACTTC.

This clone showed up just once. The rearrangement links TRBV29-1 to TRBJ1-1; 7 bases agree with TRBD1. Germline values: CDR1 SQVTM, CDR2 ANQGSEA. The J segment lost 1 base and the V segment lost 5 bases, leaving 4 bases of the junction unmatched. The CDR3 covers 13 residues. CDR3 loop: CSVPGQPNTEAFF. DNA for the CDR3: TGCAGCGTTCCGGGACAGCCGAACACTGAAGCTTTCTTT.

Note on this clone: Additional DNA sequences in this sample encode the identical CDR3. J is TRBJ1-2 and V is TRBV5-1; D uncertain. Trimming cost V 0 bases and J 4 bases, with 7 bases left between them. This CDR3 spans 13 amino acids. Germline V gives CDR1 SGHRS, CDR2 YFSETQ. As DNA, the CDR3 is TGCGCCAGCAGCTTGGGGCAGATCTATGGCTACACCTTC. Translating it yields CASSLGQIYGYTF.

This sequence joins TRBV13 and TRBJ2-1, with TRBD2 as a possible D gene (6 bases). Germline V gives CDR1 PRHDT, CDR2 FYEKMQ (reference sequence). The CDR3 spans 15 residues. Trimming took 5 bases from V and 0 from J, leaving 11 bases between them. The CDR3 loop is CASSRGASSYNEQFF. DNA of the CDR3: TGTGCCAGCAGCCGCGGGGCCAGCTCCTACAATGAGCAGTTCTTC.

This chain uses TRBV5-6 with TRBJ2-5; D might be TRBD2 (5 bases). Germline V gene lookup returns CDR1 SGHDT and CDR2 YYEEEE. This CDR3 has 15 amino acids. Trimming stripped 4 bases from V and 1 base from J, with 14 bases between. The CDR3 spells CASSRREFSQETQYF. CDR3 in DNA: TGTGCCAGCAGCCGCCGGGAATTTTCCCAAGAGACCCAGTACTTC.

This chain links TRBV19 with TRBJ1-6; possibly TRBD1 for D (5 bases). V was trimmed by 3 bases and J by 6 bases, leaving 12 bases between them. This CDR3 is built from 15 residues. Per germline, CDR1 LNHDA and CDR2 SQIVND (reference sequence). Written as DNA, the CDR3 is TGTGCCAGTAGTATGGGCGCAGGGATTAATTCACCCCTCCACTTT. Protein product: CASSMGAGINSPLHF.

This clone was seen only once. The rearrangement uses TRBV7-2 and TRBJ2-7; 7 bases line up with TRBD2. V gave up 0 bases and J gave up 0 bases; unmatched junction bases: 2. Germline values: CDR1 SGHTA, CDR2 FQGNSA. The CDR3 totals 15 residues. The DNA for the CDR3 is TGTGCCAGCAGCTTAGCATCGGGGGGCTCCTACGAGCAGTACTTC. Its translation: CASSLASGGSYEQYF.

This chain joins TRBV6-5 and TRBJ1-1; D uncertain. V was cut by 0 bases and J by 1 base, with 9 bases left in between. Germline V CDR1 and CDR2: MNHEY, SVGAGI. The CDR3 spans 15 residues. The CDR3 reads CASSYSETGNTEAFF. CDR3 nucleotides: TGTGCCAGCAGTTACTCCGAGACGGGGAACACTGAAGCTTTCTTT.